This entry concerns a single TCR beta chain. The antigen is not known. The sample is drawn from a study of cytomegalovirus exposure and HLA in healthy donors. Study outcomes and limitations: Cytomegalovirus-associated TCR beta chains were listed, numbering around 150. Analysis was performed later, and it showed HLA-associated TCR beta chains to be more clonally expanded than equally common others.

The PCR used 60 Vbeta and 13 Jbeta primers. Some clones are missing from TCRdb's copy, which holds only in-frame ones; the method was immunoSEQ multiplex PCR. The table includes fewer than 150,000 clones, 82% detected once. The donors (healthy individuals) were bone marrow donors. The origin of this receptor is a young woman in good health and CMV-seronegative. Sequenced input: PBMCs.

CDR3 bases: TGTGCCAGCAGTTACGGACAAACTAATGAAAAACTGTTTTTT. As protein: CASSYGQTNEKLFF. This chain joins TRBV6-6 and TRBJ1-4; D perhaps matches TRBD1 (5 bases). Germline CDR1 is MNHNY and CDR2 is SVGAGI (reference sequence). This CDR3 region has 14 residues. V was trimmed by 2 bases and J by 1 base, leaving 5 bases between them.